This TCR beta chain was sequenced in a study of blood T cell repertoires in COVID-19. Study context: From the United States, Italy and Spain came samples of acute and convalescent COVID-19. Sources were T cells, B-cell-depleted T cells, or PBMCs; the material itself was cDNA or gDNA.

In the original workflow: Amplification of reference gene primers was used by the study to estimate nucleated cell counts. Measured with immunoSEQ multiplex PCR; TCRdb has only the in-frame clones, and not every one. For V, J and clone size, that table is used; D and trimming come from the DNA. The sample yields around 99,000 clones, 84% seen once. The length of the CDR3 is 12 residues. Germline trimming cut 9 bases from V and 7 bases from J; bases unmatched to any gene: 2. CDR1 is ENHRY and CDR2 is SYGVKD in the germline V gene. The sample was peripheral blood. The clonotype comes from a human donor in a cohort sampled during active COVID-19. J is TRBJ1-6 and V is TRBV10-3; 8 nucleotides match TRBD1. Written as DNA, the CDR3 is TGTGCCATAGGACAGGGAAATTCACCCCTCCACTTT. This gives the protein CAIGQGNSPLHF.